This entry lists 7 T cell receptor beta chains sequenced from one sample in a study of glioma-infiltrating T cells after dendritic cell vaccination. Using immunoSEQ multiplex PCR, the repertoire was profiled, and TCRdb retains in-frame clones only, with some absent. The sample lists tens of thousands of clones; roughly 90% were seen once. The sequences come from blood, collected before dendritic cell vaccination. The source is a human donor with glioblastoma.

The genes are TRBV5-1 and TRBJ1-2; D call uncertain. Germline loops: CDR1 SGHRS, CDR2 YFSETQ. Trimming took off 1 base at V and 5 bases at J, with 9 bases between the two ends. This CDR3 region has 13 residues. The chain's CDR3 is CASSLYTGYGYTF. The CDR3 bases are TGCGCCAGCAGCTTGTACACGGGATATGGCTACACCTTC.

The chain has TRBV19 and TRBJ2-5; 9 bases fit TRBD2. CDR3 length: 16 residues. Germline lookup yields CDR1 LNHDA and CDR2 SQIVND (reference sequence). Trimming at V came to 9 bases and at J to 5 bases, leaving 16 bases not matched to a gene. The CDR3 region is CASSTLSVAGDETQYF. The CDR3 coding sequence is TGTGCCAGCTCCACCCTGTCTGTAGCGGGGGACGAGACCCAGTACTTC.

The V call is TRBV9, the J call TRBJ2-5; 11 bases match TRBD2. The J call is uncertain, as TRBJ2-7 better fits the DNA end. There are 18 residues in the CDR3. CDR1 and CDR2 (germline): SGDLS, YYNGEE. CDR3 DNA sequence: TGTGCCAGCAGCATCGGGACTAGCGGCCACAGAGGATCCTACGAGCAGTACTTC. Translation: CASSIGTSGHRGSYEQYF.

The V and J genes are TRBV7-9 and TRBJ1-4; 8 positions agree with TRBD1. CDR1 SEHNR and CDR2 FQNEAQ come from the germline V gene (reference sequence). J lost 7 bases, V lost 4 bases, and 8 bases had no gene match. The CDR3 is 15 amino acids. The CDR3 DNA is TGTGCCAGCAGCTCGCCTGGGACAGGCGCTGAAAAACTGTTTTTT. It yields the protein CASSSPGTGAEKLFF.

This clone is labeled large. The CDR3 is CASSTGQNYGYTF. Written as DNA, the CDR3 is TGTGCCAGCAGCACCGGACAGAACTATGGCTACACCTTC. The chain is built from TRBV7-8 and TRBJ1-2; D is possibly TRBD1 (6 bases). This CDR3 contains 13 residues. Germline V lookup: CDR1 SGHVS, CDR2 FQNEAQ. Trimming stripped 5 bases from V and 2 bases from J, with 9 bases between.

The chain recombines TRBV6-1 with TRBJ2-1, with 8 bases lining up with TRBD2. The CDR3 length is 15 residues. Germline loops: CDR1 MNHNS, CDR2 SASEGT. Germline trimming cut 8 bases from V and 3 bases from J; bases unmatched to any gene: 9. Here the CDR3 DNA reads TGTGCCAGCTCCACCGTCAGCGGGAGCTACAATGAGCAGTTCTTC. Its translation is CASSTVSGSYNEQFF.

The genes are TRBV27 and TRBJ2-3; D remains unclear. CDR1 is MNHEY and CDR2 is SMNVEV in the germline V gene (reference sequence). V was shortened by 4 bases and J by 9 bases, with 14 bases between the two germline ends. The CDR3 length is 13 residues. The CDR3 sequence: CASSSHSQGTQYF. The CDR3 region has the DNA TGTGCCAGCAGTTCTCACAGCCAAGGCACGCAGTATTTT.